This T cell receptor beta chain was found in a study of blood T cells in healthy people across ages. Study overall: With template switching, about one barcoded beta molecule was captured per two T cells.

The CDR3 length is 13 residues. Germline V CDR1 and CDR2: DFQATT, SNEGSKA (reference sequence). V lost 5 bases and J 0 bases, leaving 5 bases between the germline ends. The authors ran a second PCR of 7 to 11 cycles using a sample-barcoded 5' primer and a J-beta primer mix. TCRdb used MiXCR to reprocess the 5' RACE reads, holding one entry per CDR3 protein. This table holds hundreds of thousands of distinct CDR3 sequences, roughly 48% found once. For this clonotype: Its antigen is not identified.

Study outcomes and limitations: With donor CMV status unknown, expanded clonotype changes were possibly confounded.

Specimen: blood. The rearrangement links TRBV20-1 to TRBJ2-6; unclear D gene. The source of this sequence is a man older than 75 in good health. This CDR3 is CSAGNSGANVLTF. CDR3 in DNA: TGCAGTGCTGGGAACTCTGGGGCCAACGTCCTGACTTTC.